Listed here is a single TCR beta chain. This specimen comes from a study of blood T cell repertoires in COVID-19. Study-wide context: Material from acute and convalescent COVID-19 was sourced from the United States, Italy and Spain.

Authors' analysis steps: Researchers report that nucleated cell counts were estimated from reference gene primer amplification. Using immunoSEQ multiplex PCR, the repertoire was profiled, and TCRdb retains in-frame clones only, with some absent. V, J and clone size were drawn from that table, and D and trimming were deduced from the DNA. The profile shows about 73,000 clones, about 91% of them singletons. The receptor was isolated from a man at least 80 years old with acute or convalescent COVID-19. The specimen sequenced was peripheral blood.

The CDR3: CASSHVDMGNTIYF. For the CDR3, the DNA is TGTGCCAGCAGCCATGTGGACATGGGAAACACCATATATTTT. V gene TRBV3-1 (or the pseudogene TRBV3-2) combines with J gene TRBJ1-3, with a tentative D call TRBD1 (5 bases). Trimming shortened V by 3 bases and J by 4 bases, and 10 bases separated the two germline ends. CDR1 and CDR2 (germline): LGHDT, YNNKEL (reference sequence). CDR3 length: 14 residues.